The source of this TCR beta chain is a study of identical twins. Study-level points and caveats: Possibly, invariant MAIT and iNKT cells partly confounded zero-insertion analyses. Clonotypes of the beta chain that were abundant in cord blood carried fewer insertions (memory repertoires showed none). Weaker excess twin sharing was seen among beta out-of-frame sequences.

One entry per CDR3 protein, called by TCRdb with MiXCR from the 5' RACE reads. The data hold approximately 260,000 distinct CDR3 sequences, with 11% to 15% observed a single time. Donors uniformly comprised healthy Caucasians. This clonotype has at least ten counts. Its antigen remains unidentified. The material sequenced was memory (CD45RO+) T cells sorted from blood. The receptor's source is a woman aged 18-29 years in good health.

DNA of the CDR3: TGTGCCAGCGTAGGGACTAGCAGGATCAATGAGCAGTTCTTC. This sequence encodes CASVGTSRINEQFF. V and J are TRBV25-1 and TRBJ2-1; 9 nucleotides agree with TRBD2. The CDR3 consists of 14 residues. Germline trimming cut 8 bases from V and 6 bases from J; bases unmatched to any gene: 8. Looked up from germline, CDR1 is MGHDK and CDR2 is SYGVNS. Based on the CDR3 plus reference TRBV25-1 and TRBJ2-1, the full variable domain is EADIYQTPRYLVIGTGKKITLECSQTMGHDKMYWYQQDPGMELHLIHYSYGVNSTEKGDLSSESTVSRIRTEHFPLTLESARPSHTSQYLCASVGTSRINEQFFGPGTRLTVL.